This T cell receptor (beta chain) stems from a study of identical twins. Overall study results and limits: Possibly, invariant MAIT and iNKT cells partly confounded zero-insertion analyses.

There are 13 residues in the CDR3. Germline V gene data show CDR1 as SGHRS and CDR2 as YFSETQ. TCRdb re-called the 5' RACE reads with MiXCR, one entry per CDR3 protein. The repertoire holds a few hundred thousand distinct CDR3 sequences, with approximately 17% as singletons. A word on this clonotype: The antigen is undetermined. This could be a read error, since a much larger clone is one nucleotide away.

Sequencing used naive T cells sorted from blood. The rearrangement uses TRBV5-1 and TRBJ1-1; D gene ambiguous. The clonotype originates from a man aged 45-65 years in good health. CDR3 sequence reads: CASSPTVNPEAFF. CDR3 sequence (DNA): TGCGCCAGCAGCCCTACAGTGAACCCTGAAGCTTTCTTT.